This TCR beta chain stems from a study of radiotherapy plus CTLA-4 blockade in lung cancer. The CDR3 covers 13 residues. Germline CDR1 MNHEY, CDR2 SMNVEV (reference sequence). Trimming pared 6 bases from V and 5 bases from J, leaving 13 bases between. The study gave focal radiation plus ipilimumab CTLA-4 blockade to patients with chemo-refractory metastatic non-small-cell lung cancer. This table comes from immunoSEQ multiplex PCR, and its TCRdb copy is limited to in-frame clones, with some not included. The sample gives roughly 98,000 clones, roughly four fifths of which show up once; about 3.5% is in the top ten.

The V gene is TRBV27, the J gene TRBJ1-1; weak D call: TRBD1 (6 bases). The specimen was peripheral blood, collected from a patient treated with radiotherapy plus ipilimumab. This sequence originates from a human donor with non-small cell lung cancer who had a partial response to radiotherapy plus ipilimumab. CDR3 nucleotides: TGTGCCAGCAGCCGACAGGAGAGAACTGAAGCTTTCTTT. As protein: CASSRQERTEAFF.